The sequence of this T cell receptor (beta chain) was determined in a study of blood T cell repertoires in COVID-19. The table came from immunoSEQ multiplex PCR; TCRdb's copy has only in-frame clones and leaves some out. This sample yields about 190,000 clones, of which around 80% are seen a single time; 2.8% belongs to the top ten. The CDR3 extends over 18 amino acids. The germline V gene encodes CDR1 LNHDA and CDR2 SQIVND (reference sequence). The germline V and J ends were trimmed by 3 bases and 0 bases, with 18 bases remaining between them. The chain is built from TRBV19 and TRBJ1-3; no reliable D call. The sequencing sample was made of peripheral blood. The sequence was collected from a woman aged 80 or over with active or convalescent COVID-19. The CDR3 region is CASSISSTTPPSGNTIYF. As DNA, the CDR3 is TGTGCCAGTAGTATTTCGTCTACCACCCCTCCCTCTGGAAACACCATATATTTT. The full variable domain, with the rest looked up from reference TRBV19 and TRBJ1-3, is DGGITQSPKYLFRKEGQNVTLSCEQNLNHDAMYWYRQDPGQGLRLIYYSQIVNDFQKGDIAEGYSVSREKKESFPLTVTSAQKNPTAFYLCASSISSTTPPSGNTIYFGEGSWLTVV.